This TCR beta chain was identified during a study of tumor-infiltrating lymphocytes in primary liver carcinoma. Across the whole study: Surgeons treated the primary liver carcinoma of the patients by surgical resection. General study results and limits: Compared with tumor region pairs, tumor-adjacent and tumor-blood pairs overlapped less.

In addition to blood RNA drawn from unsorted whole blood, germline DNA was extracted. With chronic HBV infection, the patients were also treatment-naive. Ten or more counts support this clonotype. The antigen remains unidentified. Using a constant-region primer together with ProtoScript II reverse transcriptase, TCR beta cDNA was made from 500 ng of total RNA. Three nested multiplex PCR rounds, a slightly modified ARM-PCR, produced the libraries for TCR beta. The first two PCR rounds, roughly 9 cycles each, used TRBV1-TRBV30 forward primers and a C-beta reverse primer. MiXCR was run by TCRdb on the multiplex PCR reads, yielding one entry per CDR3 protein. The table lists 300,000 to 350,000 distinct CDR3 sequences, around three fifths of them singletons, with about 6.5% in the top ten. Trimming stripped 5 bases from V and 7 bases from J, with 20 bases between. Germline V lookup: CDR1 MNHEY, CDR2 SVGEGT. This CDR3 is built from 15 residues.

The chain employs TRBV6-2 or TRBV6-3 and TRBJ1-2, with D perhaps matching TRBD1 (5 bases). The clonotype was recovered from a man aged 35 to 55 with primary liver carcinoma and hepatitis B virus infection. Material for sequencing was peripheral blood. CDR3 bases: TGTGCCAGCAGTCCGTTCCGGGGCCGAACGGGTGGCTACACCTTC. The encoded protein is CASSPFRGRTGGYTF.